The next 22 T cell receptor beta chains were all read from a single sample in a study of shared clonotypes between healthy human individuals. The assay was immunoSEQ multiplex PCR, and TCRdb's table has in-frame clones only and misses some. Among about 700,000 clones listed, just over 90% were seen once. In the naive CD8 group, cells lacked CD45RO and were positively selected for CCR7, so terminally differentiated effector memory CD45RA+ cells were left out. The sequenced material came from naive CD8+ T cells sorted from blood. Receptor source: a man aged 30 to 39 in good health.

The chain couples TRBV4-1 to TRBJ2-7, with D uncertain. This CDR3 contains 15 residues. The germline V gene encodes CDR1 MGHRA and CDR2 YSYEKL. Between the trimmed V and J ends, which lost 2 bases and 4 bases, there was a span of 15 bases. DNA for the CDR3: TGCGCCAGCAGCCAAACCTCCGGCGACAATTACGAGCAGTACTTC. Translated: CASSQTSGDNYEQYF.

The rearrangement uses TRBV7-3 and TRBJ2-7; TRBD2 aligns across 8 bases. The CDR3 spans 14 residues. J was trimmed by 0 bases and V by 2 bases; bases with no gene match: 0. Germline V gene lookup returns CDR1 SGHTA and CDR2 FQGTGA. CDR3 sequence (DNA): TGTGCCAGCAGCTTAGCGGGAGGCTCCTACGAGCAGTACTTC. Amino acid sequence: CASSLAGGSYEQYF.

The chain joins TRBV4-1 to TRBJ2-2; D call uncertain. This CDR3 comprises 14 residues. The V gene's germline CDR1 is MGHRA and CDR2 YSYEKL. V was clipped by 4 bases and J by 4 bases, with 10 bases between them. The CDR3 DNA follows: TGCGCCAGCAGCCGAAGTCGGTTCACCGGGGAGCTGTTTTTT. Translated: CASSRSRFTGELFF.

This chain joins TRBV29-1 and TRBJ2-6; D might be TRBD1 or TRBD2, each matching 5 bases. V lost 3 bases and J 1 base, leaving 7 bases between the germline ends. This CDR3 has 14 amino acids. Germline V gene data show CDR1 as SQVTM and CDR2 as ANQGSEA. The chain's CDR3 is CSVEGDSGANVLTF. CDR3 nucleotides: TGCAGCGTTGAGGGGGATTCTGGGGCCAACGTCCTGACTTTC.

V and J are TRBV27 and TRBJ2-7; TRBD2 might be the D (6 bases). The V end was cut by 6 bases, the J end by 5 bases, with 17 bases between. The germline V gene has CDR1 MNHEY and CDR2 SMNVEV (reference sequence). The CDR3 runs 14 residues. The CDR3 region has the DNA TGTGCCAGCAGCGCTGCGGGGCAGGGTAACGAGCAGTACTTC. It encodes CASSAAGQGNEQYF.

V gene TRBV11-3 combines with J gene TRBJ2-7; TRBD1 matches at 7 bases. CDR3 length equals 13 residues. V shed 5 bases, J shed 1 base, and the junction held 2 bases outside the gene matches. CDR1 SGHNT and CDR2 YENEEA come from the germline V gene. CDR3 region: CASSTGESYEQYF. The CDR3, as DNA: TGTGCCAGCAGCACAGGGGAGTCCTACGAGCAGTACTTC.

The chain couples TRBV7-8 to TRBJ1-2; D is perhaps TRBD1 (6 bases). CDR1 is SGHVS and CDR2 is FQNEAQ in the germline V gene. This CDR3 has 14 amino acids. V was trimmed by 1 base and J by 4 bases, leaving 10 bases between them. The CDR3 protein is CASSLEWTVYGYTF. As DNA, the CDR3 is TGTGCCAGCAGCTTAGAATGGACAGTCTATGGCTACACCTTC. The full variable domain, its missing parts supplied by reference TRBV7-8 and TRBJ1-2, is GAGVSQSPRYKVAKRGQDVALRCDPISGHVSLFWYQQALGQGPEFLTYFQNEAQLDKSGLPSDRFFAERPEGSVSTLKIQRTQQEDSAVYLCASSLEWTVYGYTFGSGTRLTVV.

V usage is TRBV6-4 and J usage is TRBJ2-2, with D hard to call. The germline CDR1 and CDR2 sequences are MRHNA and SNTAGT. The V gene lost 3 bases and the J gene lost 4 bases, with 9 bases spanning the gap. The CDR3 spans 14 residues. The CDR3 loop reads CASSEGVPTGELFF. The CDR3 coding sequence is TGTGCCAGCAGTGAAGGCGTCCCCACCGGGGAGCTGTTTTTT.

The rearrangement uses TRBV11-2 and TRBJ2-7; D is unclear. The germline V and J ends were trimmed by 2 bases and 3 bases, with 8 bases remaining between them. From germline, CDR1 is SGHAT and CDR2 FQNNGV. CDR3 length equals 13 residues. The CDR3 loop is CASSLSRVYEQYF. CDR3 nucleotides: TGTGCCAGCAGCTTAAGCCGGGTCTACGAGCAGTACTTC. Filled out from reference TRBV11-2 and TRBJ2-7, the complete variable domain reads EAGVAQSPRYKIIEKRQSVAFWCNPISGHATLYWYQQILGQGPKLLIQFQNNGVVDDSQLPKDRFSAERLKGVDSTLKIQPAKLEDSAVYLCASSLSRVYEQYFGPGTRLTVT.

This chain joins TRBV15 and TRBJ2-3; 9 nucleotides align to TRBD2. Germline CDR1 LNHNV, CDR2 YYDKDF (reference sequence). The CDR3 totals 16 residues. V trimming: 3 bases; J trimming: 2 bases; junction bases outside the gene matches: 6. The CDR3 DNA is TGTGCCACCAGCAGTTTAGCGGGAGAGTTCACAGATACGCAGTATTTT. This encodes CATSSLAGEFTDTQYF.

This chain uses TRBV7-6 with TRBJ2-7; 11 nucleotides agree with TRBD1. After removal of 11 bases from V and 2 bases from J, the junction contained 5 bases not matched to a gene. CDR1 and CDR2 (germline): SGHVS, FNYEAQ. The CDR3 length is 13 residues. The CDR3 sequence is CAVEGQGAYEQYF. The CDR3 DNA sequence: TGTGCCGTAGAGGGACAGGGGGCCTACGAGCAGTACTTC. The full variable domain, in which reference TRBV7-6 and TRBJ2-7 provide the parts outside the CDR3, is GAGVSQSPRYKVTKRGQDVALRCDPISGHVSLYWYRQALGQGPEFLTYFNYEAQQDKSGLPNDRFSAERPEGSISTLTIQRTEQRDSAMYRCAVEGQGAYEQYFGPGTRLTVT.

The chain recombines TRBV7-6 with TRBJ2-5; D not resolved. This CDR3 is built from 16 residues. Germline V CDR1 and CDR2: SGHVS, FNYEAQ. Trimming stripped 1 base from V and 7 bases from J, with 19 bases between. CDR3 DNA sequence: TGTGCCAGCAGCTTAGATTTGGGCCCACCTTTCCGGACCCAGTACTTC. Protein sequence: CASSLDLGPPFRTQYF.

V and J are TRBV10-3 and TRBJ2-1, with a weak D call TRBD2 (5 bases). Per germline, CDR1 ENHRY and CDR2 SYGVKD. CDR3 length: 12 amino acids. Trimming left V 9 bases short and J 4 bases short, with 10 bases between. In DNA form, the CDR3 reads TGTGCCATACAAGCGGAGTACAATGAGCAGTTCTTC. Amino acid sequence: CAIQAEYNEQFF.

This sequence joins TRBV13 and TRBJ2-6, with D perhaps TRBD1 (6 bases). From germline, CDR1 is PRHDT and CDR2 FYEKMQ (reference sequence). Trimming shortened V by 6 bases and J by 3 bases, and 9 bases separated the two germline ends. This CDR3 spans 14 amino acids. The DNA for the CDR3 is TGTGCCAGCAGGGGGGCTAGTGGGGCCAACGTCCTGACTTTC. Translated, it gives CASRGASGANVLTF.

The J gene is TRBJ2-3, the V gene TRBV10-2, with 12 positions matching TRBD2. Germline V gene sequence: CDR1 WSHSY, CDR2 SAAADI. The CDR3 contains 15 residues. V lost 6 bases to trimming and J lost 5 bases; unmatched junction nucleotides: 6. CDR3 nucleotides: TGCGCCAGCAGCGCGACTAGCGGGAGTTTAGATACGCAGTATTTT. Its protein is CASSATSGSLDTQYF.

The rearrangement joins TRBV7-9 to TRBJ2-7; D gene uncertain. Trimming removed 2 bases from V and 2 bases from J, with 10 bases in between. Germline assignment: CDR1 SEHNR and CDR2 FQNEAQ (reference sequence). The CDR3 is made up of 14 amino acids. CDR3 sequence reads: CASSLSTATYEQYF. The CDR3 nucleotides are TGTGCCAGCAGCTTAAGCACAGCTACCTACGAGCAGTACTTC. Using reference TRBV7-9 and TRBJ2-7 for the parts outside the CDR3, the full variable domain is DTGVSQNPRHKITKRGQNVTFRCDPISEHNRLYWYRQTLGQGPEFLTYFQNEAQLEKSRLLSDRFSAERPKGSFSTLEIQRTEQGDSAMYLCASSLSTATYEQYFGPGTRLTVT.

This clone was picked up one time. The J gene is TRBJ2-1, the V gene TRBV4-1; 7 bases agree with TRBD2. J gave up 4 bases and V 0 bases, and 6 bases lay outside the gene matches. The CDR3 contains 16 residues. Germline V CDR1 and CDR2: MGHRA, YSYEKL. The CDR3 DNA reads as TGCGCCAGCAGCCAAGATCGCCCTAGCGGATACAATGAGCAGTTCTTC. Residues: CASSQDRPSGYNEQFF.

This clone appeared a single time. This chain uses TRBV11-1 with TRBJ2-7, with D perhaps matching TRBD1 (6 bases). Trimming took 4 bases from V and 4 from J, leaving 8 bases between them. CDR3 size: 12 residues. Germline-derived CDR1 and CDR2 are SGHAT and FQDESV (reference sequence). Here the CDR3 reads CASSSRGYEQYF. The CDR3, as DNA: TGTGCCAGCAGCTCCAGGGGTTACGAGCAGTACTTC.

V is TRBV5-3 and J is TRBJ2-5, with 13 bases that match TRBD2. TRBV5-3 falls under the ORF class, with uncertain function. This CDR3 region has 15 residues. V gave up 8 bases and J gave up 0 bases; unmatched junction bases: 4. The DNA of the CDR3 is TGTGCCAGTCCAGGACTAGCGGGAGACCAAGAGACCCAGTACTTC. Amino acid sequence: CASPGLAGDQETQYF.

The chain has TRBV27 and TRBJ1-3, with D unresolved. This CDR3 is built from 13 residues. Trimming took 3 bases from V and 8 from J, leaving 11 bases between them. Germline V gene data show CDR1 as MNHEY and CDR2 as SMNVEV (reference sequence). The CDR3 protein is CASSFNKGYTIYF. In DNA, the CDR3 is TGTGCCAGCAGTTTCAACAAAGGATACACCATATATTTT.

The chain joins TRBV6-6 to TRBJ2-3, with a weak D call TRBD2 (6 bases). The CDR3 spans 13 residues. V lost 5 bases, J lost 4 bases, and 10 bases lay in between. Germline values: CDR1 MNHNY, CDR2 SVGAGI (reference sequence). The CDR3 DNA is TGTGCCAGCAGTACCTGGAGGGCAGATACGCAGTATTTT. Its protein product is CASSTWRADTQYF.

This sequence joins TRBV7-9 and TRBJ2-3, with 14 bases lining up with TRBD2. Looked up from germline, CDR1 is SEHNR and CDR2 is FQNEAQ (reference sequence). This CDR3 has 19 residues. After removal of 6 bases from V and 0 bases from J, the junction contained 11 bases not matched to a gene. In DNA form, the CDR3 reads TGTGCCAGCAGGAAAGGGACTAGCGGGAGAGTTACTAGCACAGATACGCAGTATTTT. Protein: CASRKGTSGRVTSTDTQYF.